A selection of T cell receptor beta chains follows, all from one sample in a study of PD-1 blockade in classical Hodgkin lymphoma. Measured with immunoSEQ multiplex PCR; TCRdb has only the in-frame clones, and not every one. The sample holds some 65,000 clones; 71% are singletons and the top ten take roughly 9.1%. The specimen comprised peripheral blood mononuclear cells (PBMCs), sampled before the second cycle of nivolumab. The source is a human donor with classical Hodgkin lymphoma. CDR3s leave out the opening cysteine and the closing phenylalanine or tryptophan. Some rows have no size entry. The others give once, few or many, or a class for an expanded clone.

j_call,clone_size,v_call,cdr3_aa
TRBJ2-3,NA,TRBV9,ASSAGTSGSLTDTQY
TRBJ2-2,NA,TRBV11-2,ASSPGTFANTGELF
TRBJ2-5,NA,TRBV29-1,STGQGLALETQY
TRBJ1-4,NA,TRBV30,AWGPGQLNEKLF
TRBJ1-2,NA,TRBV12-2,ASRPSQGYGYT
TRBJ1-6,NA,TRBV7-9,ASRGRGDSPLH
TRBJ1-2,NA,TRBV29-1,SVDSGDGYT
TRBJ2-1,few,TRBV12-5,ASGLPGPAEQF
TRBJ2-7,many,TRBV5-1,ASSSETYEQY
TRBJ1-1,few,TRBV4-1,ASSQGRGVKNTEAF
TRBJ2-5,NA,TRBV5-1,ASSRTREQETQY
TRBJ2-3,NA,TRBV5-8,ASSLGGEGDTQY
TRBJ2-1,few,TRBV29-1,SVEDLAGRSYNEQF
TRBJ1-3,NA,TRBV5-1,ASSMMDPGAGNTIY
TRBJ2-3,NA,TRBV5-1,ASSSGLAGAVSITDTQY
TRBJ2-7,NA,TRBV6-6,ASSGTASYEQY
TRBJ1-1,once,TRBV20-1,SALDAEAF
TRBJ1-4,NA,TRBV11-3,ASSRTATNEKLF
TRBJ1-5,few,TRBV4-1,ASSQEWQGNQPQH